The 22 T cell receptor beta chains below come from one sample, sequenced in a study of T cells in localized non-small cell lung cancer. Sequencing used immunoSEQ multiplex PCR; TCRdb keeps in-frame clones, though not all of them. The table includes tens of thousands of clones, 86% detected once. The sequences come from peripheral blood, collected before any cancer treatment. The receptors derive from a woman aged 40-70 years with stage I lung adenocarcinoma.

This chain's CDR3 is CASSFTENTEAFF. The DNA of the CDR3 is TGTGCCAGCAGCTTTACGGAGAACACTGAAGCTTTCTTT. The chain carries TRBV7-2 and TRBJ1-1; D unclear. This CDR3 has 13 residues. Germline lookup yields CDR1 SGHTA and CDR2 FQGNSA. The V end was cut by 3 bases, the J end by 1 base, with 6 bases between.

This clone was picked up a small number of times. The chain combines TRBV30 with TRBJ1-6, with D possibly matching TRBD1 (5 bases). Trimming left V 5 bases short and J 8 bases short, with 19 bases between. The germline V gene has CDR1 GTSNPN and CDR2 SVGIG (reference sequence). The CDR3 spans 15 residues. This chain's CDR3 is CAWDGEGTTYSPLHF. The DNA of the CDR3 is TGTGCCTGGGACGGGGAGGGGACCACATATTCACCCCTCCACTTT.

V usage is TRBV10-1 and J usage is TRBJ1-5; D remains ambiguous. The V and J ends lost 9 bases and 0 bases respectively, with 24 bases between them. CDR3 length: 18 residues. Germline values: CDR1 WNHNN, CDR2 SYGVQD (reference sequence). This CDR3 reads CARPRGEPSSYSNQPQHF. The CDR3 DNA reads as TGCGCCAGGCCACGAGGAGAGCCTTCTTCTTATAGCAATCAGCCCCAGCATTTT.

The V call is TRBV5-1, the J call TRBJ2-3; D gene uncertain. The CDR3 consists of 15 residues. Trimming took off 0 bases at V and 3 bases at J, with 11 bases between the two ends. The germline V gene has CDR1 SGHRS and CDR2 YFSETQ. CDR3: CASSLAGLRTDTQYF. In DNA form, the CDR3 reads TGCGCCAGCAGCTTGGCCGGGTTAAGGACAGATACGCAGTATTTT.

V usage is TRBV5-4 and J usage is TRBJ2-1, with D tentatively TRBD2 (7 bases). CDR3 size: 15 residues. The germline gives CDR1 SGHNT, CDR2 YYREEE (reference sequence). V lost 4 bases and J lost 5, with 16 bases in between. The CDR3 loop is CASSMDAGAHNEQFF. In nucleotides, the CDR3 is TGTGCCAGCAGCATGGACGCGGGGGCCCACAATGAGCAGTTCTTC.

The J gene is TRBJ1-2, the V gene TRBV28, with TRBD1 matching 7 bases. V shed 6 bases and J 4 bases; nucleotides not matched to a gene: 8. Germline assignment: CDR1 MDHEN and CDR2 SYDVKM. The CDR3 has 14 residues. For the CDR3, the DNA is TGTGCCAGCAGACAAATAGACAGGGCCTATGGCTACACCTTC. Amino acid sequence: CASRQIDRAYGYTF.

The chain recombines TRBV5-6 with TRBJ2-1; the match to TRBD1 covers 9 bases. This CDR3 comprises 17 residues. Germline-derived CDR1 and CDR2 are SGHDT and YYEEEE. With V trimmed by 5 bases and J by 5 bases, 14 bases remained unmatched. Here the CDR3 DNA reads TGTGCCAGCAGAGCGGGACAGGGATTCGCCGAAAACAATGAGCAGTTCTTC. Protein sequence: CASRAGQGFAENNEQFF.

The chain combines TRBV15 with TRBJ1-4; D remains unclear. The CDR3 spans 16 residues. Trimming cost V 0 bases and J 0 bases, with 8 bases left between them. Germline CDR1 and CDR2: LNHNV and YYDKDF (reference sequence). CDR3 in amino acids: CATSRDLAATNEKLFF. In DNA form, the CDR3 reads TGTGCCACCAGCAGAGATCTCGCAGCAACTAATGAAAAACTGTTTTTT.

CDR3 DNA sequence: TGCGCCAGCAGCCCGAGTCAGGTCTTGAACACTGAAGCTTTCTTT. Translation: CASSPSQVLNTEAFF. The chain is built from TRBV5-1 and TRBJ1-1; D ambiguous. Trimming removed 4 bases from V and 0 bases from J, with 13 bases in between. The CDR3 has 15 residues. CDR1 and CDR2 from the germline V gene are SGHRS and YFSETQ. The entire variable domain, with the rest obtained from reference TRBV5-1 and TRBJ1-1, is as follows: KAGVTQTPRYLIKTRGQQVTLSCSPISGHRSVSWYQQTPGQGLQFLFEYFSETQRNKGNFPGRFSGRQFSNSRSEMNVSTLELGDSALYLCASSPSQVLNTEAFFGQGTRLTVV.

V and J are TRBV5-1 and TRBJ2-3; D not certain. This CDR3 is 13 amino acids long. CDR1 is SGHRS, CDR2 YFSETQ, per germline. V lost 0 bases and J lost 6, with 8 bases in between. The CDR3 reads CASSLADEDTQYF. For the CDR3, the DNA is TGCGCCAGCAGCTTGGCCGATGAGGATACGCAGTATTTT.

Notes on this clone: One junction end does not reproduce the germline sequence, and a read error may be involved. The rearrangement joins TRBV7-7 to TRBJ1-1, with D possibly TRBD1 on 5 matching bases. CDR1 and CDR2 from the germline V gene are SSHAT and FNYEAQ (reference sequence). The CDR3 totals 13 residues. In nucleotides, the CDR3 is TGTGCTAGCAGCCCGGCGGGGGGCACTGAAGCTTTCTTT. Translation: CASSPAGGTEAFF.

This rearrangement joins TRBV6-6 to TRBJ2-3; D perhaps matches TRBD2 (5 bases). The germline gives CDR1 MNHNY, CDR2 SVGAGI (reference sequence). This CDR3 contains 13 residues. Trimming took off 9 bases at V and 4 bases at J, with 14 bases between the two ends. CDR3 residues: CASNSRRSDTQYF. In DNA, the CDR3 is TGTGCCAGTAATAGTCGGAGGTCAGATACGCAGTATTTT.

This clone showed up just a few times. The chain has TRBV4-3 and TRBJ2-1; D is unclear. Germline V gives CDR1 LGHNA, CDR2 YSLEER. This CDR3 comprises 12 residues. Trimming pared 0 bases from V and 9 bases from J, leaving 6 bases between. CDR3: CASSQDLGEQFF. DNA for the CDR3: TGCGCCAGCAGCCAAGATCTAGGTGAGCAGTTCTTC.

The V call is TRBV9, the J call TRBJ1-2, with 8 nucleotides matching TRBD1. Germline V gives CDR1 SGDLS, CDR2 YYNGEE. This CDR3 contains 14 residues. V gave up 3 bases and J gave up 9 bases; unmatched junction bases: 10. CDR3 in DNA: TGTGCCAGCAGCGCCCTGACAGGGGAGATGAGCTACACCTTC. Residues: CASSALTGEMSYTF.

The chain combines TRBV7-2 with TRBJ1-2, with unresolved D. Trimming pared 1 base from V and 2 bases from J, leaving 11 bases between. Germline CDR1 and CDR2: SGHTA and FQGNSA. This CDR3 is built from 15 residues. The DNA of the CDR3 is TGTGCCAGCAGCTTAGGCGGCAGAATAAACTATGGCTACACCTTC. This codes for CASSLGGRINYGYTF. Using reference TRBV7-2 and TRBJ1-2 for the parts outside the CDR3, the full variable domain is GAGVSQSPSNKVTEKGKDVELRCDPISGHTALYWYRQSLGQGLEFLIYFQGNSAPDKSGLPSDRFSAERTGGSVSTLTIQRTQQEDSAVYLCASSLGGRINYGYTFGSGTRLTVV.

The chain joins TRBV5-1 to TRBJ1-1; perhaps TRBD1 as D (5 bases). This CDR3 has 13 amino acids. The V gene lost 2 bases and the J gene lost 1 base, with 6 bases spanning the gap. Germline-derived CDR1 and CDR2 are SGHRS and YFSETQ. The CDR3 region is CASSFTGNTEAFF. CDR3 bases: TGCGCCAGCAGCTTCACAGGGAACACTGAAGCTTTCTTT.

J is TRBJ2-7 and V is TRBV5-1; weak D call: TRBD1 (6 bases). The germline CDR1 and CDR2 sequences are SGHRS and YFSETQ. V was trimmed by 0 bases and J by 1 base, leaving 8 bases between them. The CDR3 sequence is 14 residues long. CDR3 sequence (DNA): TGCGCCAGCAGCTTGGTGGGGGCTTCCTACGAGCAGTACTTC. It encodes CASSLVGASYEQYF.

The CDR3 nucleotides are TGCGCCAGCAGCCAAGAACTAGGGGGGGCTAGCACAGATACGCAGTATTTT. Protein product: CASSQELGGASTDTQYF. The V and J genes are TRBV5-1 and TRBJ2-3; maybe TRBD2 (7 bases). V lost 4 bases, J lost 0 bases, and 18 bases lay in between. Germline CDR1 SGHRS, CDR2 YFSETQ. The CDR3 length is 17 residues. The full variable domain, its missing parts supplied by reference TRBV5-1 and TRBJ2-3, is KAGVTQTPRYLIKTRGQQVTLSCSPISGHRSVSWYQQTPGQGLQFLFEYFSETQRNKGNFPGRFSGRQFSNSRSEMNVSTLELGDSALYLCASSQELGGASTDTQYFGPGTRLTVL.

V and J are TRBV15 and TRBJ2-3, with 9 bases identical to TRBD1. This CDR3 has 16 residues. Germline loops: CDR1 LNHNV, CDR2 YYDKDF (reference sequence). V lost 2 bases and J lost 2; bases outside the gene matches: 5. CDR3 DNA sequence: TGTGCCACCAGCAGAACCACAGGGGGCATCACAGATACGCAGTATTTT. Encoded protein: CATSRTTGGITDTQYF.

V is TRBV6-1 and J is TRBJ2-7, with D possibly being TRBD1 (6 bases). Germline-derived CDR1 and CDR2 are MNHNS and SASEGT. The CDR3 loop spans 11 amino acids. CDR3 in DNA: TGTGCAGCCGGGACAAACTACGAGCAGTACTTC. This encodes CAAGTNYEQYF.

V is TRBV7-9 and J is TRBJ1-1; D is uncertain. Germline CDR1 SEHNR, CDR2 FQNEAQ (reference sequence). V gave up 1 base and J gave up 3 bases, with 12 bases separating them. This CDR3 has 15 amino acids. CDR3: CASSLEAAGHTEAFF. CDR3 in DNA: TGTGCCAGCAGCTTAGAGGCAGCTGGCCACACTGAAGCTTTCTTT.

This chain joins TRBV28 and TRBJ2-3, with 10 bases fitting TRBD2. The CDR3 covers 16 residues. With V trimmed by 7 bases and J by 0 bases, 7 bases remained unmatched. Germline-derived CDR1 and CDR2 are MDHEN and SYDVKM. CDR3 nucleotide sequence: TGTGCCAGCACAGTAATAGCGGGGGGCAGCACAGATACGCAGTATTTT. It specifies CASTVIAGGSTDTQYF.